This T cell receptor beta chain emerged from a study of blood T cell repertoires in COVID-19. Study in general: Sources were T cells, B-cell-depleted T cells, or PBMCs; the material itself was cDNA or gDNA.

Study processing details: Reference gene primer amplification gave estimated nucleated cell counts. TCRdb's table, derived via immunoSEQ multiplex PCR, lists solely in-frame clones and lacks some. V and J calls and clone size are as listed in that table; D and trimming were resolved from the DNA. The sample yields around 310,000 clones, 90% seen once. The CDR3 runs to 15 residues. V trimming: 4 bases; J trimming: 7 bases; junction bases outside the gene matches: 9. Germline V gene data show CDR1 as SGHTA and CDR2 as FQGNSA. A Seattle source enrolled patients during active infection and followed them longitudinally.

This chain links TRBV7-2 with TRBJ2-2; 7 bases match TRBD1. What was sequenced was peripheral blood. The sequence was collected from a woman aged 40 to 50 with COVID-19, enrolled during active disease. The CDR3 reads CASSSGQWGGGELFF. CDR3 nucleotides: TGTGCCAGCAGCTCGGGACAGTGGGGCGGCGGGGAGCTGTTTTTT.